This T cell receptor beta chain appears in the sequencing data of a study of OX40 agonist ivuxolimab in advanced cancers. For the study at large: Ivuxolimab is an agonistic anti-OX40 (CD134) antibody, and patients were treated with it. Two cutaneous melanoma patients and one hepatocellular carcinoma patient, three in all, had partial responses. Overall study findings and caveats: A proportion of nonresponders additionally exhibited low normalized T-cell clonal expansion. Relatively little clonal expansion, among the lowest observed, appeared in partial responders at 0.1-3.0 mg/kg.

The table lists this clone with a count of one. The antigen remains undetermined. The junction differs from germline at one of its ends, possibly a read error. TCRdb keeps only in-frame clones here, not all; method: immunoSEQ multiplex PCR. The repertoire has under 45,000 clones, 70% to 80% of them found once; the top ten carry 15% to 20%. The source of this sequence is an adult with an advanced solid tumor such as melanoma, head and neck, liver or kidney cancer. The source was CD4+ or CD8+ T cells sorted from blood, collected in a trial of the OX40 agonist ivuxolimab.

The CDR3 region is CASSLAPDYNSPLHF. The CDR3 DNA reads TGTGCCAGCAGTTTGGCTCCAGACTATAATTCACCCCTCCACTTT. The V gene is TRBV5-4, the J gene TRBJ1-6; D is uncertain. The CDR3 covers 15 residues. Germline V gives CDR1 SGHNT, CDR2 YYREEE (reference sequence).